The 21 T cell receptor beta chains below all came from one sample that was sequenced in a study of cytomegalovirus exposure and HLA in healthy donors. Primers for the PCR totalled 60 Vbeta and 13 Jbeta. Here immunoSEQ multiplex PCR was the method, and the copy in TCRdb shows in-frame clones only, minus some. The sample spans just over 80,000 clones; the ten largest clones claim 0.95% to 1.3%. What was sequenced was PBMCs. These receptors were collected from a woman in her twenties or thirties in good health and CMV-seronegative.

The chain employs TRBV29-1 and TRBJ1-2; D possibly corresponds to TRBD1 (5 bases). Trimming pared 1 base from V and 6 bases from J, leaving 6 bases between. Germline assignment: CDR1 SQVTM and CDR2 ANQGSEA. There are 11 residues in the CDR3. DNA for the CDR3: TGCAGCGTTGAAGGGGGGGATGGCTACACCTTC. This codes for CSVEGGDGYTF.

This sequence joins TRBV30 and TRBJ2-3; weak D call: TRBD2 (6 bases). The CDR3 runs 15 residues. V shed 3 bases and J shed 0 bases, with 13 bases lying between them. Germline V gene lookup returns CDR1 GTSNPN and CDR2 SVGIG (reference sequence). CDR3 in amino acids: CAWSGREGSTDTQYF. The CDR3 region has the DNA TGTGCCTGGAGCGGGAGAGAGGGTAGCACAGATACGCAGTATTTT. The whole variable domain, filled in from reference TRBV30 and TRBJ2-3, reads SQTIHQWPATLVQPVGSPLSLECTVEGTSNPNLYWYRQAAGRGLQLLFYSVGIGQISSEVPQNLSASRPQDRQFILSSKKLLLSDSGFYLCAWSGREGSTDTQYFGPGTRLTVL.

The rearrangement joins TRBV19 to TRBJ1-1, with a possible D match to TRBD1 (6 bases). V lost 1 base, J lost 4 bases, and 13 bases lay in between. Germline V gene data show CDR1 as LNHDA and CDR2 as SQIVND (reference sequence). This CDR3 has 15 residues. DNA for the CDR3: TGTGCCAGTAGTATAGGTCAGGCGGGGGCCACTGAAGCTTTCTTT. Its translation: CASSIGQAGATEAFF.

The gene calls are TRBV20-1 and TRBJ2-3; no reliable D call. The CDR3 runs to 11 residues. Germline V gives CDR1 DFQATT, CDR2 SNEGSKA (reference sequence). Trimming took 4 bases from V and 3 from J, leaving 5 bases between them. The CDR3 here is CSATLTDTQYF. The DNA for the CDR3 is TGCAGTGCTACCTTGACAGATACGCAGTATTTT.

In nucleotides, the CDR3 is TGCGCCAGCAGTGAGTTTGGGGCGCTAGATACGCAGTATTTT. Translated, it gives CASSEFGALDTQYF. This rearrangement joins TRBV10-1 to TRBJ2-3; the D gene is possibly TRBD1 (5 bases). Trimming cost V 1 base and J 5 bases, with 10 bases left between them. The length of the CDR3 is 14 residues. Per germline, CDR1 WNHNN and CDR2 SYGVQD (reference sequence).

The CDR3 DNA follows: TGTGCCAGCAGCCAATTACTCCAAGGGACTAGCGGGGGCCCCTTATACGAGCAGTACTTC. Its translation: CASSQLLQGTSGGPLYEQYF. This sequence joins TRBV4-2 and TRBJ2-7; TRBD2 matches 14 bases. In germline, CDR1 is LGHNA, CDR2 YNFKEQ. This CDR3 contains 20 residues. V lost 2 bases to trimming and J lost 4 bases; unmatched junction nucleotides: 16.

The chain combines TRBV30 with TRBJ1-1; no firm D call. CDR1 and CDR2 (germline): GTSNPN, SVGIG (reference sequence). The CDR3 runs 13 residues. V was pared by 1 base and J by 3 bases, with 9 bases between. In nucleotides, the CDR3 is TGTGCCTGGAGTGCAGACCGGGACACTGAAGCTTTCTTT. It translates to CAWSADRDTEAFF.

The chain combines TRBV18 with TRBJ2-3, with a possible D match to TRBD1 (7 bases). The CDR3 has 16 amino acids. The V gene lost 3 bases and the J gene lost 4 bases, with 17 bases spanning the gap. CDR1 and CDR2 (germline): KGHSH, LQKENI. This CDR3 reads CASSPAGQNLPDTQYF. DNA for the CDR3: TGTGCCAGCTCACCGGCGGGACAGAACTTACCAGATACGCAGTATTTT.

The rearrangement uses TRBV29-1 and TRBJ1-2; TRBD1 matches at 9 bases. The CDR3 extends over 12 amino acids. V lost 7 bases to trimming and J lost 8 bases; unmatched junction nucleotides: 8. Per germline, CDR1 SQVTM and CDR2 ANQGSEA. The CDR3 reads CSAREGQGGYTF. In DNA form, the CDR3 reads TGCAGCGCCAGAGAAGGACAGGGGGGCTACACCTTC.

CDR3 amino acids: CASSPQAAGTEAFF. The DNA of the CDR3 is TGTGCCAGCAGCCCCCAGGCGGCGGGCACTGAAGCTTTCTTT. The V gene is TRBV9, the J gene TRBJ1-1; no firm D call. With 4 bases removed from V and 4 bases from J, the gap between germline ends came to 14 bases. This CDR3 is 14 amino acids long. Germline V lookup: CDR1 SGDLS, CDR2 YYNGEE. The variable domain in full, completed from reference TRBV9 and TRBJ1-1, reads DSGVTQTPKHLITATGQRVTLRCSPRSGDLSVYWYQQSLDQGLQFLIQYYNGEERAKGNILERFSAQQFPDLHSELNLSSLELGDSALYFCASSPQAAGTEAFFGQGTRLTVV.

The CDR3 DNA sequence: TGTGCCTGGAGCCGCACTAAGGGGGCGACCACAGATACGCAGTATTTT. This gives the protein CAWSRTKGATTDTQYF. The chain uses TRBV30 and TRBJ2-3; 7 bases align to TRBD1. CDR1 GTSNPN and CDR2 SVGIG come from the germline V gene (reference sequence). The CDR3 sequence is 16 residues long. V was clipped by 3 bases and J by 2 bases; unmatched bases: 11.

The CDR3: CAGTRRGANTGELFF. Written as DNA, the CDR3 is TGTGCCGGGACCCGGCGCGGCGCGAACACCGGGGAGCTGTTTTTT. The chain couples TRBV30 to TRBJ2-2; D possibly uses TRBD1 or TRBD2 (5 bases each). Trimming removed 8 bases from V and 0 bases from J, with 16 bases in between. The germline gives CDR1 GTSNPN, CDR2 SVGIG (reference sequence). The CDR3 contains 15 residues.

This chain joins TRBV6-1 and TRBJ2-7; 12 nucleotides agree with TRBD2. There are 14 residues in the CDR3. The ends lost 7 bases at V and 7 bases at J; junction bases unmatched: 8. Germline V gives CDR1 MNHNS, CDR2 SASEGT. The DNA for the CDR3 is TGTGCCAGCAACCTAGCGGGGGGGCCTGAAGAGCAGTACTTC. Translating gives CASNLAGGPEEQYF.

V is TRBV30 and J is TRBJ1-5, with 7 bases aligning to TRBD1. The CDR3 has 14 amino acids. The ends lost 6 bases at V and 0 bases at J; junction bases unmatched: 5. The V gene's germline CDR1 is GTSNPN and CDR2 SVGIG (reference sequence). CDR3 in DNA: TGTGCCTGCAACCAGGGGGGTAGCAATCAGCCCCAGCATTTT. Protein sequence: CACNQGGSNQPQHF.

The chain couples TRBV30 to TRBJ2-7; TRBD2 matches 8 bases. The CDR3 covers 15 residues. Germline-derived CDR1 and CDR2 are GTSNPN and SVGIG (reference sequence). The junction had 10 bases not matched to a gene; V was cut back by 2 bases and J by 4 bases. The CDR3 DNA reads as TGTGCCTGGAGTTCCTTCGGGGGGGCGGGGTACGAGCAGTACTTC. Its protein is CAWSSFGGAGYEQYF.

The chain couples TRBV28 to TRBJ2-7, with TRBD2 matching 15 bases. The CDR3 is made up of 16 amino acids. The germline CDR1 and CDR2 sequences are MDHEN and SYDVKM. With V trimmed by 5 bases and J by 5 bases, 7 bases remained unmatched. CDR3 residues: CASSPGLAGGPNEQYF. The CDR3 coding sequence is TGTGCCAGCAGTCCAGGACTAGCGGGGGGGCCGAACGAGCAGTACTTC.

The V call is TRBV20-1, the J call TRBJ2-1; perhaps TRBD2 as D (6 bases). The V end was cut by 6 bases, the J end by 11 bases, with 14 bases between. This CDR3 contains 11 residues. Germline values: CDR1 DFQATT, CDR2 SNEGSKA (reference sequence). In nucleotides, the CDR3 is TGCAGTGCCCTGGGGGGACGGCAGCAGTTCTTC. This sequence encodes CSALGGRQQFF.

This chain links TRBV25-1 with TRBJ1-2; no definite D call. CDR3 length equals 12 residues. Per the germline V gene, CDR1 is MGHDK and CDR2 is SYGVNS. Trimming removed 5 bases at V and 7 bases at J, with 11 bases between. The chain's CDR3 is CASSLLTGGYTF. The CDR3 bases are TGTGCCAGCAGTCTCCTCACCGGTGGCTACACCTTC.

The chain uses TRBV5-1 and TRBJ2-1, with 8 bases matching TRBD2. V trimming: 4 bases; J trimming: 0 bases; junction bases outside the gene matches: 9. This CDR3 comprises 17 residues. Germline assignment: CDR1 SGHRS and CDR2 YFSETQ. CDR3 nucleotides: TGCGCCAGCAGCGTGGCGGGGGGAGCGAGCTCCTACAATGAGCAGTTCTTC. Its protein product is CASSVAGGASSYNEQFF.

This chain connects TRBV13 to TRBJ1-3; a possible D gene is TRBD1 (5 bases). Deletions cut 4 bases from V and 0 bases from J, with 13 bases between. This CDR3 spans 16 amino acids. The germline V gene encodes CDR1 PRHDT and CDR2 FYEKMQ (reference sequence). CDR3 in amino acids: CASSSLQADSGNTIYF. Written as DNA, the CDR3 is TGTGCCAGCAGCTCCTTACAGGCGGACTCTGGAAACACCATATATTTT.

In DNA, the CDR3 is TGTGCCAGCAGCTCGGACTATGGCTACACCTTC. Its protein is CASSSDYGYTF. The chain couples TRBV7-9 to TRBJ1-2; D unresolved. V lost 4 bases, J lost 3 bases, and 3 bases lay in between. The CDR3 consists of 11 residues. The germline gives CDR1 SEHNR, CDR2 FQNEAQ (reference sequence).